This TCR beta chain was identified during a study of T cells in Graves' hyperthyroidism and ophthalmopathy. Germline assignment: CDR1 LGHDT and CDR2 YNNKEL (reference sequence). V was shortened by 0 bases and J by 11 bases, with 7 bases between the two germline ends. CDR3 length: 12 amino acids. Amplification of TCR beta CDR3 regions used RNA as the template. HTBI primers were employed in a first-round RT-PCR of the TCR CDR3. In TCRdb, the multiplex PCR reads were re-called with MiXCR into one record per CDR3 protein. Here the sample spans about 740,000 distinct CDR3 sequences, approximately 14% being singletons. Lactation, pregnancy, other autoimmune disease or uncontrolled infection led to exclusion of patients.

The chain combines TRBV3-1 with TRBJ1-4; D is unresolved. The sequence came from a woman under 30 with Graves' hyperthyroidism. Sample: blood. Here the CDR3 DNA reads TGTGCCAGCAGCCAAGAACGAGGGAAACTGTTTTTT. As protein: CASSQERGKLFF.